Each of the 6 T cell receptor beta chains below was sequenced from the same sample in a study of tumor-infiltrating lymphocytes in primary liver carcinoma. Out of unsorted whole blood came the blood RNA, and germline DNA was extracted as well. Using a constant-region primer together with ProtoScript II reverse transcriptase, TCR beta cDNA was made from roughly 540 ng of total RNA. Libraries covering TCR beta were generated through three nested multiplex PCR rounds (using a slightly modified ARM-PCR). Researchers ran the first two PCR rounds for roughly 10 cycles each with TRBV1-TRBV30 forward primers and a C-beta reverse primer. Each CDR3 protein is one row after TCRdb ran MiXCR on the multiplex PCR reads. The table has roughly 330,000 distinct CDR3 sequences, almost 65% seen once. The sequenced sample consisted of peripheral blood. The receptors stem from a middle-aged man with primary liver carcinoma and hepatitis B virus infection.

On this clonotype itself: A much larger clone sits a single nucleotide away, making a read error possible. The chain is built from TRBV6-2 or TRBV6-3 and TRBJ2-3; TRBD1 aligns across 8 bases. The CDR3 sequence is 14 residues long. Germline values: CDR1 MNHEY, CDR2 SVGEGT. The J segment lost 1 base and the V segment lost 8 bases, leaving 5 bases of the junction unmatched. CDR3 DNA sequence: TGTGCCAGCGCGCGGGGACAGGGCACAGATACGCAGTATTTT. Amino acid sequence: CASARGQGTDTQYF.

This clonotype was recorded at least ten times. This chain connects TRBV13 to TRBJ2-3; D call uncertain. Germline lookup yields CDR1 PRHDT and CDR2 FYEKMQ (reference sequence). V was trimmed by 4 bases and J by 4 bases, leaving 12 bases between them. This CDR3 spans 14 amino acids. The CDR3: CASSSLTESDTQYF. DNA for the CDR3: TGTGCCAGCAGCTCATTAACGGAGTCAGATACGCAGTATTTT.

With regard to this clonotype: A much larger clone lies one base from this, so it may be a read error. This sequence joins TRBV5-4 and TRBJ1-2; D ambiguous. This CDR3 is 13 amino acids long. CDR1 SGHNT and CDR2 YYREEE come from the germline V gene (reference sequence). The CDR3 sequence: CVSSFVWDYGYTF. CDR3 nucleotide sequence: TGTGTCAGCAGCTTTGTGTGGGACTATGGCTACACCTTC.

Points on this clonotype: With a much larger clone just one base away, this may be a read error. The rearrangement joins TRBV10-3 to TRBJ2-7, with D possibly being TRBD2 (6 bases). The CDR3 has 12 amino acids. V lost 10 bases and J lost 5, with 15 bases in between. Looked up from germline, CDR1 is ENHRY and CDR2 is SYGVKD. CDR3 protein: CASVGTGDEQYF. DNA of the CDR3: TGTGCCAGCGTGGGGACTGGCGACGAGCAGTACTTC.

On this clonotype itself: Just one base apart from a much larger clone, this may be a read error. The genes are TRBV11-2 and TRBJ2-1, with D possibly TRBD1 on 6 matching bases. The CDR3 runs 14 residues. Per the germline V gene, CDR1 is SGHAT and CDR2 is FQNNGV. CDR3 protein: CASSSMGQNNEQLF. The CDR3 DNA sequence: TGTGCCAGCAGTAGTATGGGACAAAACAATGAGCAGCTCTTC.

As regards this clonotype: It may be a read error: a sequence one base away is much more abundant. This sequence joins TRBV5-4 and TRBJ2-6, with D hard to call. The CDR3 covers 14 residues. CDR1 is SGHNT, CDR2 YYREEE, per germline (reference sequence). As DNA, the CDR3 is TGTGCCAGCAGCTTGGCTGATGGGACCAACGTCCTGACTTTC. It is translated as CASSLADGTNVLTF. Full variable domain (rest looked up from reference TRBV5-4 and TRBJ2-6): ETGVTQSPTHLIKTRGQQVTLRCSSQSGHNTVSWYQQALGQGPQFIFQYYREEENGRGNFPPRFSGLQFPNYSSELNVNALELDDSALYLCASSLADGTNVLTFGAGSRLTVL.